The 18 T cell receptor beta chains below come from one sample, sequenced in a study of graft-versus-host responses after intestinal transplantation (dated by TCRdb to the early 2020s). Libraries were constructed by the immunoSEQ multiplex PCR assay. The table was pulled from immuneACCESS by TCRdb, which kept in-frame rearrangements only. Such tables lose some clones; where checked, under half of the loss comes from unresolved V genes, and the rest has no known cause. This sample has 75,000 to 95,000 clones in its table, and roughly 91% of those were observed once. About 2% of the sample comes from the top ten. This sample's time point label indicates: cells obtained before transplantation from donor or recipient. These receptors are not linked to any known antigen. The sample was unstimulated CD8+ T cells sorted from spleen or lymph node cells, taken before intestinal transplant. The source of these receptors is a human donor who received an intestinal transplant.

The chain employs TRBV19 and TRBJ2-2; 9 bases are shared with TRBD2. This CDR3 has 15 residues. V trimming: 7 bases; J trimming: 7 bases; junction bases outside the gene matches: 10. CDR1 and CDR2 (germline): LNHDA, SQIVND (reference sequence). CDR3 nucleotide sequence: TGTGCCAGTACCTTCCAGCGGGGGGATAGCGGGGAGCTGTTTTTT. It codes for CASTFQRGDSGELFF.

The gene calls are TRBV9 and TRBJ2-1; 10 nucleotides match TRBD2. Germline V gives CDR1 SGDLS, CDR2 YYNGEE. After removal of 6 bases from V and 7 bases from J, the junction contained 10 bases not matched to a gene. The CDR3 sequence is 15 residues long. CDR3 in amino acids: CASNSIAGGGNEQFF. CDR3 nucleotides: TGTGCCAGCAACTCGATAGCGGGGGGCGGGAATGAGCAGTTCTTC.

Concerning this clone: Other DNA sequences in the same sample also yield this CDR3. This rearrangement joins TRBV7-9 to TRBJ1-2, with D uncertain. The V gene's germline CDR1 is SEHNR and CDR2 FQNEAQ (reference sequence). The CDR3 spans 12 residues. Trimming took 3 bases from V and 8 from J, leaving 10 bases between them. CDR3 loop: CASSLGGLGYTF. The CDR3 bases are TGTGCCAGCAGCTTGGGAGGGCTCGGCTACACCTTC.

CDR3 sequence (DNA): TGCGCCAGCAGCCAAGAAAGCGGTAGCTCCTACAATGAGCAGTTCTTC. Protein sequence: CASSQESGSSYNEQFF. This sequence joins TRBV4-3 and TRBJ2-1; tentatively, D is TRBD2 (5 bases). This CDR3 spans 16 amino acids. V lost 0 bases and J 0 bases, leaving 9 bases between the germline ends. The V gene's germline CDR1 is LGHNA and CDR2 YSLEER.

The rearrangement links TRBV7-9 to TRBJ1-1; the D is unclear. Trimming left V 4 bases short and J 4 bases short, with 7 bases between. Germline V gene data show CDR1 as SEHNR and CDR2 as FQNEAQ (reference sequence). This CDR3 has 12 amino acids. CDR3 in amino acids: CASSSGSTEAFF. The CDR3 nucleotides are TGTGCCAGCAGCTCCGGGAGCACTGAAGCTTTCTTT.

The chain has TRBV6-5 and TRBJ1-1, with 9 bases lining up with TRBD1. CDR3 length equals 14 residues. Germline lookup yields CDR1 MNHEY and CDR2 SVGAGI. J gave up 6 bases and V 5 bases, and 7 bases lay outside the gene matches. CDR3 in DNA: TGTGCCAGCAGTACCAGGACAGGGGAATCTGAAGCTTTCTTT. This encodes CASSTRTGESEAFF.

This clone was detected once. The CDR3 carries no conserved terminal phenylalanine or tryptophan, so it likely arises from a read error. The chain employs TRBV13 and TRBJ1-5, with unresolved D. Germline CDR1 and CDR2: PRHDT and FYEKMQ (reference sequence). This CDR3 comprises 15 residues. The chain's CDR3 is CASSLGRGFNQPQHL. The DNA of the CDR3 is TGTGCTAGCAGCTTAGGCCGGGGATTCAATCAGCCCCAGCATTTG.

This clone has just one count. The chain is built from TRBV6-5 and TRBJ2-7; 7 positions agree with TRBD2. V gave up 5 bases and J gave up 3 bases; unmatched junction bases: 7. Germline CDR1 reads MNHEY; CDR2 reads SVGAGI. The CDR3 length is 14 residues. The CDR3 spells CASSPLRGVYEQYF. Here the CDR3 DNA reads TGTGCCAGCAGTCCCTTACGGGGGGTCTACGAGCAGTACTTC.

The rearrangement links TRBV14 to TRBJ2-3, with TRBD2 as a possible D gene (6 bases). In germline, CDR1 is SGHDN, CDR2 FVKESK. Trimming took 2 bases from V and 2 from J, leaving 14 bases between them. This CDR3 is built from 16 residues. CDR3 in amino acids: CASSQTGTGITDTQYF. Here the CDR3 DNA reads TGTGCCAGCAGCCAAACCGGGACTGGGATCACAGATACGCAGTATTTT.

The chain joins TRBV7-9 to TRBJ1-2; no firm D call. Trimming took off 5 bases at V and 9 bases at J, with 13 bases between the two ends. The CDR3 extends over 12 amino acids. Germline V CDR1 and CDR2: SEHNR, FQNEAQ (reference sequence). DNA of the CDR3: TGTGCCAGCAGCCCCGCCGGGTACCGCTACACCTTC. The encoded protein is CASSPAGYRYTF.

V is TRBV4-3 and J is TRBJ2-3; 10 bases align to TRBD2. The CDR3 length is 17 residues. The V and J ends lost 0 bases and 2 bases, in that order; junction bases with no gene match: 5. From germline, CDR1 is LGHNA and CDR2 YSLEER. CDR3 region: CASSQDGAGGITDTQYF. CDR3 coding DNA: TGCGCCAGCAGCCAAGATGGAGCGGGGGGGATCACAGATACGCAGTATTTT.

The chain couples TRBV6-5 to TRBJ1-4; 7 positions match TRBD1. With V trimmed by 6 bases and J by 8 bases, 12 bases remained unmatched. This CDR3 spans 15 amino acids. CDR1 is MNHEY and CDR2 is SVGAGI in the germline V gene. The CDR3: CASSPPITGDEKLFF. The CDR3 bases are TGTGCCAGCAGCCCACCGATAACAGGGGACGAAAAACTGTTTTTT.

This clone was seen just once. V is TRBV7-9 and J is TRBJ2-1; maybe TRBD1 (5 bases). V lost 5 bases and J lost 6, with 14 bases in between. Germline V gives CDR1 SEHNR, CDR2 FQNEAQ (reference sequence). CDR3 length: 14 amino acids. CDR3 sequence reads: CASSPQGVLNEQFF. CDR3 nucleotides: TGTGCCAGCAGCCCCCAAGGGGTCCTCAATGAGCAGTTCTTC.

The chain combines TRBV30 with TRBJ1-2; 11 bases map to TRBD1. This CDR3 is 12 amino acids long. Germline loops: CDR1 GTSNPN, CDR2 SVGIG (reference sequence). V lost 8 bases, J lost 8 bases, and 7 bases stayed unmatched. The CDR3 region is CAMGQGGGGYTF. DNA for the CDR3: TGTGCCATGGGACAGGGGGGCGGCGGCTACACCTTC.

The chain is built from TRBV9 and TRBJ1-1; D is possibly TRBD1 (5 bases). Per germline, CDR1 SGDLS and CDR2 YYNGEE. The CDR3 totals 14 residues. Trimming left V 2 bases short and J 5 bases short, with 13 bases between. The CDR3 sequence is CASSVPTGGTEAFF. The DNA for the CDR3 is TGTGCCAGCAGCGTGCCTACTGGGGGGACTGAAGCTTTCTTT.

This chain connects TRBV4-3 to TRBJ2-7, with 9 bases lining up with TRBD1. Germline V CDR1 and CDR2: LGHNA, YSLEER. The J segment lost 2 bases and the V segment lost 4 bases, leaving 0 bases of the junction unmatched. The CDR3 is 13 residues long. The CDR3 sequence is CASSRDRAYEQYF. CDR3 DNA: TGCGCCAGCAGCCGGGACAGGGCCTACGAGCAGTACTTC.

This clone was picked up one time. The chain links TRBV5-1 to TRBJ2-7; possibly TRBD1 for D (5 bases). From germline, CDR1 is SGHRS and CDR2 YFSETQ. V was cut by 5 bases and J by 7 bases, with 19 bases left in between. This CDR3 is 14 amino acids long. The chain's CDR3 is CASSLSDSKGEQYF. DNA for the CDR3: TGCGCCAGCAGTTTAAGTGACAGCAAAGGAGAGCAGTACTTC. Complete variable domain (other parts from reference TRBV5-1 and TRBJ2-7): KAGVTQTPRYLIKTRGQQVTLSCSPISGHRSVSWYQQTPGQGLQFLFEYFSETQRNKGNFPGRFSGRQFSNSRSEMNVSTLELGDSALYLCASSLSDSKGEQYFGPGTRLTVT.

V usage is TRBV4-3 and J usage is TRBJ2-7; 9 positions agree with TRBD2. Germline V gene lookup returns CDR1 LGHNA and CDR2 YSLEER. The CDR3 is made up of 16 amino acids. V was pared by 2 bases and J by 4 bases, with 9 bases of the junction left unmatched. The CDR3 region has the DNA TGCGCCAGCAGCCAACAAACGGGACTAGCCGGATACGAGCAGTACTTC. The encoded protein is CASSQQTGLAGYEQYF.